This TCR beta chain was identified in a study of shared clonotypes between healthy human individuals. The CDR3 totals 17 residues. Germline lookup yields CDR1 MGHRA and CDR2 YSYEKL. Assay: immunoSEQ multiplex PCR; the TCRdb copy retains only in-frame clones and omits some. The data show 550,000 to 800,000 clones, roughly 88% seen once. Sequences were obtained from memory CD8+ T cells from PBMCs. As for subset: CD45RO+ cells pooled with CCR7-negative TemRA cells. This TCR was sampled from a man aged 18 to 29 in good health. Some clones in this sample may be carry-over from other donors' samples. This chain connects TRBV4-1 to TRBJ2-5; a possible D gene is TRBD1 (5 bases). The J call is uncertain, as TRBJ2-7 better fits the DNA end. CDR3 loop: CASSQDPFSGGAYEQYF. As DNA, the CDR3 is TGCGCCAGCAGCCAAGATCCTTTCTCGGGTGGGGCTTACGAGCAGTACTTC.